Listed below are T cell receptor beta chains from one sample, sequenced in a study of T cells in Graves' hyperthyroidism and ophthalmopathy. TCRdb used MiXCR to reprocess the multiplex PCR reads, holding one entry per CDR3 protein. This sample has about 340,000 distinct CDR3 sequences, with around a sixth found just once. Material: blood. Source of these receptors: a woman aged 45-60 years with Graves' hyperthyroidism. The CDR3 runs from the conserved cysteine through the conserved F or W. Fields, in order: V gene, clone size, J gene, D gene, CDR3 DNA, CDR3 protein. The D gene is left open where the match is weak. Clone sizes are given selectively: once, few, many, or a class where the clone is expanded.

>TRBV11-1|many|TRBJ2-3|-
TGTGCCAGCAGCAGACTCAACAGGATTAGCGCAGATACGCAGTATTTT
CASSRLNRISADTQYF
>TRBV4-1|-|TRBJ2-1|TRBD1
TGCGCCAGCAGCCAAGATTGGACAGGGCTATATGAGCAGTTCTTC
CASSQDWTGLYEQFF
>TRBV13|-|TRBJ2-2|-
TGTGCCAGCGGGCCTGGGGGGGGGCTGAGCACCGGGGAGCTGTTTTTT
CASGPGGGLSTGELFF
>TRBV6-5|-|TRBJ2-7|-
TGTGCCAGCAGTTACCCCGGCCAGGGGAGGGAGCAGTACTTC
CASSYPGQGREQYF
>TRBV2|many|TRBJ2-4|-
TGTGCCAGCAGTCCCGGGACCTCAAAAAACATTCAGTACTTC
CASSPGTSKNIQYF
>TRBV3-1|few|TRBJ2-3|-
TGTGCCAGCAGCCAATCGGTAGCTGCAGATACGCAGTATTTT
CASSQSVAADTQYF
>TRBV20-1|many|TRBJ2-7|TRBD2
TGCAGTGCTAGAGATCTGCTAGCGGGAGATGAGCAGTACTTC
CSARDLLAGDEQYF
>TRBV28|many|TRBJ1-6|-
TGTGCCAGCCGGGACTCCCCGAATTCACCCCTCCACTTT
CASRDSPNSPLHF
>TRBV7-9|-|TRBJ1-2|-
TGTGCCAGCAGCCCCCCACGAGCGCTTCCGGCACCGAGGGACTATGGCTACACCTTC
CASSPPRALPAPRDYGYTF
>TRBV12-3/TRBV12-4|many|TRBJ2-5|-
TGTGCCAGCAGTTTGACTCCTACAGCAGAGACCCAGTACTTC
CASSLTPTAETQYF
>TRBV10-3|-|TRBJ2-2|-
TGTGCCATCAGTGAGGGGGCCGGGGAGCTGTTTTTT
CAISEGAGELFF
>TRBV10-3|many|TRBJ2-7|-
TGTGCCATCAGTGAAGGCAGTTCGGGCGAGCAGTACTTC
CAISEGSSGEQYF
>TRBV6-1|-|TRBJ2-6|TRBD1
TGTGCCTGCTGGGACAGCTCCTCTGGGGCCAACGTCCTGACTTTC
CACWDSSSGANVLTF
>TRBV27|many|TRBJ2-3|-
TGTGCCAGCAGTTCCCCCCACCCAGATACGCAGTATTTT
CASSSPHPDTQYF
>TRBV10-2|-|TRBJ2-3|TRBD2
TGCGCCAGCAGTGGGACTAGCGGGAGTTCAGATACGCAGTATTTT
CASSGTSGSSDTQYF
>TRBV7-9|few|TRBJ2-3|TRBD2
TGTGCCAGCAGCTCGGTACTAGCGGGGGTTATCACAGATACGCAGTATTTT
CASSSVLAGVITDTQYF
>TRBV19|few|TRBJ1-1|-
TGTGCCAGTAGTATAAGGCCCGGGGACGGAGCTTTCTTT
CASSIRPGDGAFF
>TRBV18|many|TRBJ1-5|-
TGTGCCAGCTCACTCGACGGGGAATATAGCAATCAGCCCCAGCATTTT
CASSLDGEYSNQPQHF
>TRBV29-1|many|TRBJ2-3|-
TGCAGCGTTTACCCCTTGAGGCGCACAGATACGCAGTATTTT
CSVYPLRRTDTQYF
>TRBV12-3/TRBV12-4|many|TRBJ2-3|-
TGTGCCAGCAGTTTTGCGGGGACCACAGATACGCAGTATTTT
CASSFAGTTDTQYF
>TRBV20-1|-|TRBJ2-6|-
TGCAGTGCGAGCCGTCCTGGGGCCGACGTCCTGACTTTC
CSASRPGADVLTF
>TRBV20-1|few|TRBJ1-1|TRBD1
TGCAGTGCTAGAGATTTTCAGGGGGCTTGGGCTGAAGCTTTCTTT
CSARDFQGAWAEAFF
>TRBV11-2|-|TRBJ2-1|-
TGTGCCAGCAGCTGGAGTGACAATGAGCAGTTCTTC
CASSWSDNEQFF
>TRBV20-1|-|TRBJ2-1|TRBD2
TGCAGTGCTAGCCATGGACTAGCGGGAAGAGACAATGAGCAGTTCTTC
CSASHGLAGRDNEQFF
>TRBV4-2|-|TRBJ1-1|-
TGTGCCAGCAGCCAAGATACGGAAAACACTGAAGCTTTCTTT
CASSQDTENTEAFF
>TRBV29-1|few|TRBJ1-1|-
TGCAGCGTTGAAGGGGAGAACACTGAAGCTTTCTTT
CSVEGENTEAFF
>TRBV18|many|TRBJ1-1|-
TGTGCCAGCTCACCCCAGGGATATGCTGAAGCTTTCTTT
CASSPQGYAEAFF
>TRBV5-1|-|TRBJ2-1|-
TGCGCCAGCAGCCCCGGGGCGGCTACCTCCACGGATGAGCAGTTCTTC
CASSPGAATSTDEQFF
>TRBV5-4|many|TRBJ2-4|TRBD1
TGTGCCAGCAGTATGGACAGGGCGGGCATTCAGTACTTC
CASSMDRAGIQYF
>TRBV6-2/TRBV6-3|-|TRBJ1-1|-
TGTGCCAGCAGCCCCCCCACAGGGTCGGCCACTGAAGCTTTCTTT
CASSPPTGSATEAFF
>TRBV20-1|many|TRBJ1-1|TRBD1
TGCAGTGCTCCGGACAGGGACCACACTGAAGCTTTCTTT
CSAPDRDHTEAFF
>TRBV11-2|many|TRBJ2-4|TRBD1
TGTGCCAGCAGCTTTAGGGGGCCTGTAGCCAAAAACATTCAGTACTTC
CASSFRGPVAKNIQYF
>TRBV2|few|TRBJ1-6|-
TGTGCCAGCAGTGAAGTTGGTGGGGCAAATAATTCACCCCTCCACTTT
CASSEVGGANNSPLHF
>TRBV3-1|few|TRBJ2-3|TRBD2
TGTGCCAGCAGCCAATTTTTCGGGGGGTACACAGATACGCAGTATTTT
CASSQFFGGYTDTQYF
>TRBV2|many|TRBJ2-2|-
TGTGCCAGCAGTATTAGCGGAAACACCGGGGAGCTGTTTTTT
CASSISGNTGELFF
>TRBV3-1|many|TRBJ1-2|-
TGTGCCAGCAGCCAAGATCCGGCCTCCAGCGGCTACACCTTC
CASSQDPASSGYTF
>TRBV29-1|-|TRBJ1-1|-
TGCAGCGTTATGACGGGTTTGAACACTGAAGCTTTCTTT
CSVMTGLNTEAFF
>TRBV19|few|TRBJ1-2|-
TGTGCCAGTACCCGGGGGGTGAACGATGGCTACACCTTC
CASTRGVNDGYTF
>TRBV7-2|many|TRBJ2-3|-
TGTGCCAGCAGCTTAAACGGGTGGGGAGATACGCAGTATTTT
CASSLNGWGDTQYF
>TRBV11-2|many|TRBJ2-3|TRBD2
TGTGCCAGCAGCCATCCAGCGCCATTACGACTAGCGGGGGGGCTCACAGATACGCAGTATTTT
CASSHPAPLRLAGGLTDTQYF
>TRBV3-1|many|TRBJ1-1|-
TGTGCCAGCAGCCAAGTTTCAGGGAAAGCTGAAGCTTTCTTT
CASSQVSGKAEAFF
>TRBV6-1|-|TRBJ1-4|TRBD1
TGTGCCAGCATTCAGACAGGGCGTAATGAAAAACTGTTTTTT
CASIQTGRNEKLFF
>TRBV27|few|TRBJ2-5|TRBD1
TGTGCCAGCAGCGTCTGGACAGGACCACAAGAGACCCAGTACTTC
CASSVWTGPQETQYF